These 26 T cell receptor beta chains originate from one sample sequenced in a study of CD8 T cells in ankylosing spondylitis. Via MiXCR, TCRdb re-called the 5' RACE reads, giving one row per CDR3 protein. The data contain a few hundred thousand distinct CDR3 sequences, 15% to 20% of them seen just once; the ten biggest clones take up more than 25%. Material for sequencing was blood, either unsorted or a sorted T cell fraction (not recorded which). These receptor sequences come from a male donor with ankylosing spondylitis or in good health (not recorded which).

The chain couples TRBV4-2 to TRBJ2-7; tentatively, D is TRBD2 (5 bases). The V gene's germline CDR1 is LGHNA and CDR2 YNFKEQ. The CDR3 spans 13 residues. V was shortened by 0 bases and J by 3 bases, with 6 bases between the two germline ends. The CDR3 loop is CASSQEGGYEQYF. The CDR3 DNA reads as TGTGCCAGCAGCCAAGAAGGAGGCTACGAGCAGTACTTC.

This clonotype came up a few times. The rearrangement uses TRBV4-2 and TRBJ2-3; 9 positions match TRBD2. This CDR3 has 17 residues. Looked up from germline, CDR1 is LGHNA and CDR2 is YNFKEQ. V was pared by 0 bases and J by 4 bases, with 8 bases of the junction left unmatched. The CDR3 sequence is CASSQELAGGRADTQYF. CDR3 DNA: TGTGCCAGCAGCCAAGAGTTGGCGGGAGGGCGGGCAGATACGCAGTATTTT.

This clonotype appeared many times. The chain is built from TRBV29-1 and TRBJ2-1; the match to TRBD2 covers 15 bases. V was clipped by 8 bases and J by 7 bases; unmatched bases: 6. CDR1 is SQVTM and CDR2 is ANQGSEA in the germline V gene. This CDR3 is 14 amino acids long. The CDR3 DNA is TGCAGCTATTGGGGGACTAGCGGGAGGAATGAGCAGTTCTTC. Translating gives CSYWGTSGRNEQFF.

Here the CDR3 reads CASSSDRFGGELFF. The CDR3 nucleotides read TGTGCCAGCAGTTCTGACCGATTCGGCGGGGAGCTGTTTTTT. The genes are TRBV9 and TRBJ2-2; the D is unclear. CDR3 length: 14 residues. The ends were cut back, 5 bases at V and 7 bases at J, with 15 bases in the middle. Germline V CDR1 and CDR2: SGDLS, YYNGEE.

CDR3 loop: CSVEILGEQYF. The CDR3 nucleotides are TGCAGCGTTGAGATTTTGGGGGAGCAGTACTTC. The chain employs TRBV29-1 and TRBJ2-7; D ambiguous. This CDR3 has 11 residues. V was shortened by 3 bases and J by 7 bases, with 10 bases between the two germline ends. Germline V gene data show CDR1 as SQVTM and CDR2 as ANQGSEA.

This clonotype has a count of ten or more. The CDR3 loop is CASSYSPPTSGRRTQYF. The DNA for the CDR3 is TGTGCCAGCAGTTACTCCCCTCCCACTAGCGGCAGGAGGACCCAGTACTTC. The V gene is TRBV6-5, the J gene TRBJ2-5; 8 positions match TRBD2. Trimming took 0 bases from V and 7 from J; bases not matched to a gene: 13. Germline V gene data show CDR1 as MNHEY and CDR2 as SVGAGI. The CDR3 extends over 17 amino acids.

This clonotype was recorded a few times. V is TRBV19 and J is TRBJ2-1; D might be TRBD2 (6 bases). The V end lost 3 bases, the J end lost 1 base, and 19 bases lay between the germline ends. Germline-derived CDR1 and CDR2 are LNHDA and SQIVND (reference sequence). This CDR3 comprises 18 residues. The CDR3, as DNA: TGTGCCAGTAGTATTGCGACGAGCGGAGGGTGGTCCTACAATGAGCAGTTCTTC. Translation: CASSIATSGGWSYNEQFF.

In this sample, this clonotype turned up a few times. The junction and the germline gene differ at one end; a read error may be behind it. The chain recombines TRBV9 with TRBJ2-1; a weak D match, TRBD2 (7 bases). Germline values: CDR1 SGDLS, CDR2 YYNGEE. This CDR3 contains 16 residues. CDR3 region: CASSEGRDNFYIEQFF. CDR3 bases: TGTGCCAGCAGCGAGGGGAGGGACAATTTCTACATTGAGCAGTTCTTC. The whole variable domain, remainder taken from reference TRBV9 and TRBJ2-1, is DSGVTQTPKHLITATGQRVTLRCSPRSGDLSVYWYQQSLDQGLQFLIQYYNGEERAKGNILERFSAQQFPDLHSELNLSSLELGDSALYFCASSEGRDNFYIEQFFGPGTRLTVL.

This chain links TRBV4-3 with TRBJ2-1; D is uncertain. The CDR3 runs 15 residues. Looked up from germline, CDR1 is LGHNA and CDR2 is YSLEER. The V and J ends lost 0 bases and 4 bases respectively, with 10 bases between them. The chain's CDR3 is CASSQESGFYNEQFF. CDR3 nucleotides: TGCGCCAGCAGCCAAGAATCGGGTTTTTACAATGAGCAGTTCTTC.

This clonotype was detected ten times or more. The V gene is TRBV9, the J gene TRBJ2-1; D may be TRBD2 (5 bases). The length of the CDR3 is 13 residues. Trimming stripped 2 bases from V and 8 bases from J, with 11 bases between. CDR1 and CDR2 (germline): SGDLS, YYNGEE. CDR3 loop: CASSVGGQDEQFF. The CDR3, as DNA: TGTGCCAGCAGCGTTGGAGGCCAGGATGAGCAGTTCTTC.

This clonotype was detected only a few times. The chain uses TRBV7-8 and TRBJ1-5; 7 positions match TRBD1. Germline lookup yields CDR1 SGHVS and CDR2 FQNEAQ. The CDR3 covers 16 residues. J was trimmed by 0 bases and V by 5 bases; bases with no gene match: 7. CDR3 protein: CASSPGTVRSNQPQHF. The CDR3 DNA sequence: TGTGCCAGCAGCCCCGGGACAGTTCGTAGCAATCAGCCCCAGCATTTT.

In its sample, this clonotype was seen many times. The rearrangement uses TRBV10-2 and TRBJ2-5; D tentatively fits TRBD1 or TRBD2 (5 bases each). From germline, CDR1 is WSHSY and CDR2 SAAADI. Trimming stripped 6 bases from V and 5 bases from J, with 16 bases between. The CDR3 sequence is 14 residues long. The CDR3 loop is CASRGWGFGETQYF. The CDR3, as DNA: TGCGCCAGCAGGGGATGGGGGTTCGGCGAGACCCAGTACTTC.

The V and J genes are TRBV20-1 and TRBJ2-1, with a weak D call TRBD2 (6 bases). The germline V gene encodes CDR1 DFQATT and CDR2 SNEGSKA (reference sequence). CDR3 length equals 16 residues. Between the trimmed V and J ends, which lost 3 bases and 2 bases, there was a span of 17 bases. The CDR3 sequence is CSARKTGRGPYNEQFF. DNA of the CDR3: TGCAGTGCTAGGAAAACGGGGCGGGGCCCCTACAATGAGCAGTTCTTC.

The V call is TRBV28, the J call TRBJ2-3, with 8 nucleotides matching TRBD1. This CDR3 spans 16 amino acids. Trimming cost V 6 bases and J 1 base; bases outside gene matches: 9. Looked up from germline, CDR1 is MDHEN and CDR2 is SYDVKM. The CDR3 nucleotides read TGTGCCAGCAGACGATTACAGGGGGGAGGCACAGATACGCAGTATTTT. It translates to CASRRLQGGGTDTQYF.

This clonotype was counted only a few times. V usage is TRBV27 and J usage is TRBJ2-5; D may be TRBD2 (6 bases). Germline CDR1 reads MNHEY; CDR2 reads SMNVEV (reference sequence). V shed 3 bases and J shed 9 bases, with 17 bases lying between them. The CDR3 spans 14 residues. CDR3 amino acids: CASSFGGLGGAQYF. The CDR3 coding sequence is TGTGCCAGCAGTTTCGGTGGTCTGGGAGGTGCCCAGTACTTC.

The V call is TRBV29-1, the J call TRBJ2-1; D call uncertain. Germline lookup yields CDR1 SQVTM and CDR2 ANQGSEA. The CDR3 runs 13 residues. V lost 4 bases and J 8 bases, leaving 15 bases between the germline ends. CDR3 region: CSVVWGYSDEQFF. The CDR3 bases are TGCAGCGTTGTCTGGGGTTACAGCGATGAGCAGTTCTTC.

This chain uses TRBV7-2 with TRBJ2-3, with TRBD2 identical over 11 bases. The V segment lost 5 bases and the J segment 7 bases; nucleotides outside the gene matches: 5. The CDR3 contains 14 residues. Germline V gene sequence: CDR1 SGHTA, CDR2 FQGNSA. The CDR3 reads CASSPGTSGHTQYF. CDR3 bases: TGTGCCAGCAGCCCGGGGACTAGCGGCCATACGCAGTATTTT. Full variable domain (remainder filled in from reference TRBV7-2 and TRBJ2-3): GAGVSQSPSNKVTEKGKDVELRCDPISGHTALYWYRQSLGQGLEFLIYFQGNSAPDKSGLPSDRFSAERTGGSVSTLTIQRTQQEDSAVYLCASSPGTSGHTQYFGPGTRLTVL.

This clonotype was detected many times. The J gene is TRBJ2-7, the V gene TRBV12-3 or TRBV12-4, with D possibly TRBD2 on 5 matching bases. Between the trimmed V and J ends, which lost 3 bases and 3 bases, there was a span of 9 bases. CDR3 length: 13 amino acids. This CDR3 is CASSFSTSYEQYF. The CDR3, as DNA: TGTGCCAGCAGTTTCAGTACTAGCTACGAGCAGTACTTC.

This chain links TRBV25-1 with TRBJ2-1, with 9 bases aligning to TRBD1. J gave up 3 bases and V 5 bases, and 5 bases lay outside the gene matches. The CDR3 length is 15 residues. Looked up from germline, CDR1 is MGHDK and CDR2 is SYGVNS. The CDR3 bases are TGTGCCAGCAGTTTACAGGGGGCGGTCTACAATGAGCAGTTCTTC. Translated, it gives CASSLQGAVYNEQFF.

This chain links TRBV10-3 with TRBJ2-7; D may be TRBD1 (6 bases). From germline, CDR1 is ENHRY and CDR2 SYGVKD. V dropped 1 base and J dropped 2 bases, with 15 bases sitting between them. This CDR3 spans 16 amino acids. The CDR3 bases are TGTGCCATCAGTGAGTTCCGACAGGACCTGACCTACGAGCAGTACTTC. Translation gives CAISEFRQDLTYEQYF.

In its sample, this clonotype was seen many times. This chain joins TRBV6-4 and TRBJ2-1, with TRBD2 matching over 12 bases. The ends lost 6 bases at V and 3 bases at J; junction bases unmatched: 3. The CDR3 spans 15 residues. The germline V gene encodes CDR1 MRHNA and CDR2 SNTAGT. CDR3 residues: CASSGGLAGYNEQFF. The CDR3 DNA is TGTGCCAGCAGCGGGGGACTAGCGGGCTACAATGAGCAGTTCTTC.

This clonotype has only a few counts. V usage is TRBV3-1 and J usage is TRBJ2-5, with D maybe TRBD1 (5 bases). The CDR3 is 17 amino acids. Per the germline V gene, CDR1 is LGHDT and CDR2 is YNNKEL (reference sequence). V was trimmed by 5 bases and J by 1 base, leaving 20 bases between them. The CDR3 DNA reads as TGTGCCAGCAGCACAGGTATGGCGCAGTACAGCCAAGAGACCCAGTACTTC. It translates to CASSTGMAQYSQETQYF.

The chain carries TRBV15 and TRBJ2-1; D is possibly TRBD2 (6 bases). CDR1 is LNHNV, CDR2 YYDKDF, per germline (reference sequence). This CDR3 is built from 14 residues. V lost 7 bases and J 9 bases, leaving 19 bases between the germline ends. The CDR3 protein is CATTTPASDGEQFF. The CDR3 nucleotides read TGTGCCACCACCACTCCTGCTAGCGACGGTGAGCAGTTCTTC.

The chain carries TRBV13 and TRBJ2-5; 8 bases are shared with TRBD1. Germline loops: CDR1 PRHDT, CDR2 FYEKMQ (reference sequence). The CDR3 loop spans 16 amino acids. Trimming took 4 bases from V and 4 from J; bases not matched to a gene: 11. The CDR3 region is CASSSTGGPRTETQYF. The CDR3 region has the DNA TGTGCCAGCAGCTCAACAGGGGGTCCTCGTACAGAGACCCAGTACTTC.

The rearrangement uses TRBV21-1 and TRBJ2-1; TRBD1, as called in the table, went unchecked against the DNA. TRBV21-1 counts as a pseudogene. This CDR3 has 18 amino acids. CDR3 in amino acids: CASSKRGEQGARYNEQFF. CDR3 bases: TGTGCCAGCAGCAAAAGGGGAGAACAGGGGGCGCGGTACAATGAGCAGTTCTTC.

This clonotype was found many times. J is TRBJ2-1 and V is TRBV12-3 or TRBV12-4; tentatively, D is TRBD1 (7 bases). Trimming took 4 bases from V and 8 from J, leaving 18 bases between them. The CDR3 is 15 residues long. The CDR3 loop reads CASSSGAQGGYEQFF. The CDR3 bases are TGTGCCAGCAGTTCCGGGGCCCAGGGGGGCTATGAGCAGTTCTTC.